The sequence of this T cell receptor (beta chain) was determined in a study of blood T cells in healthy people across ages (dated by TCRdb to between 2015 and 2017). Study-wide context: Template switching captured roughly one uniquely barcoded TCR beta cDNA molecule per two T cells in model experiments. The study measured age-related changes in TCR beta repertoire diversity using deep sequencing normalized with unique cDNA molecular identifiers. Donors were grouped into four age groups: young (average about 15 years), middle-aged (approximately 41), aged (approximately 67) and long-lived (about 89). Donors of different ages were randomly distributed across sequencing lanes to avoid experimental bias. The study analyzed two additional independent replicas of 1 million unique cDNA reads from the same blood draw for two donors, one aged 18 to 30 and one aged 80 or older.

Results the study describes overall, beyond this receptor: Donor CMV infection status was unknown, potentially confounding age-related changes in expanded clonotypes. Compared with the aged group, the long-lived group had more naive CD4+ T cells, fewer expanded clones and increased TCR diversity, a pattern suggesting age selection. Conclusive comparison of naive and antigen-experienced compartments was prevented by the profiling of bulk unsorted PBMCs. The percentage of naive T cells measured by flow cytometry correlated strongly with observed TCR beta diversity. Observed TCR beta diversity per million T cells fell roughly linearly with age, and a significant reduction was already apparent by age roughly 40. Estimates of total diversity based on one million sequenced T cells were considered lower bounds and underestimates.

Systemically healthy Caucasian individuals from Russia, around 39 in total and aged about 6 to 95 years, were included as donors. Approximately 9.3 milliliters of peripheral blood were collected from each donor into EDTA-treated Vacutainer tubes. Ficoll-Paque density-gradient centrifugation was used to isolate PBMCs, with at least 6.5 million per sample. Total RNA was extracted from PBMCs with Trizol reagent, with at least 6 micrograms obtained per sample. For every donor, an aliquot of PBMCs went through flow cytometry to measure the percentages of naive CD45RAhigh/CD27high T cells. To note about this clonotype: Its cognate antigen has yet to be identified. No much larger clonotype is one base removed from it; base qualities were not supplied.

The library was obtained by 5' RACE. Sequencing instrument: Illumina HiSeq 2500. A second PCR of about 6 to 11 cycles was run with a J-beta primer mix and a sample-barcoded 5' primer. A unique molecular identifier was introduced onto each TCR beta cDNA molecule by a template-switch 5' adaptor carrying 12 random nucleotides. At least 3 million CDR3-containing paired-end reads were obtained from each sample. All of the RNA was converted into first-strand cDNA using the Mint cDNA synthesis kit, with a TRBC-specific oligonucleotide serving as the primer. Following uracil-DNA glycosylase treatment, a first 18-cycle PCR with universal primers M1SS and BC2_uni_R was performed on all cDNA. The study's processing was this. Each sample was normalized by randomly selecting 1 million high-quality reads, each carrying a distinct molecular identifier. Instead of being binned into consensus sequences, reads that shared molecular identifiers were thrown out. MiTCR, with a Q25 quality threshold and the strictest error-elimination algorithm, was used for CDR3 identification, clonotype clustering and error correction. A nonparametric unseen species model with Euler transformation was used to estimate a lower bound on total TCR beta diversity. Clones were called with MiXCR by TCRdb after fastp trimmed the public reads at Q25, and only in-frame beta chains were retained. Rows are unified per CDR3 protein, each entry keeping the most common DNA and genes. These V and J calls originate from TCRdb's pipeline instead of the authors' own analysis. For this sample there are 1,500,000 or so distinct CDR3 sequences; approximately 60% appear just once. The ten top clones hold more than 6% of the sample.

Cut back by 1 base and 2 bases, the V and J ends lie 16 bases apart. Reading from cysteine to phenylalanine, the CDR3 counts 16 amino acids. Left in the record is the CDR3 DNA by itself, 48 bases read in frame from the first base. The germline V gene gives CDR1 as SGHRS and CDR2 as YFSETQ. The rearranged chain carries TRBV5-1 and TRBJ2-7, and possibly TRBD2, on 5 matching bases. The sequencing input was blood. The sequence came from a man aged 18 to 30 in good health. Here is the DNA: TGCGCCAGCAGCTTGTGGGGAGAGGGCTACGCCTACGAGCAGTACTTC. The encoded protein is CASSLWGEGYAYEQYF.